This TCR beta chain was found in a study of T cell responses to AZD1222 COVID-19 vaccine. Regarding the study as a whole: Clonal diversity may have been underestimated in mostly white British donors.

The repertoire was sequenced with immunoSEQ multiplex PCR; TCRdb's copy has only in-frame clones and lacks some. The sample contains around 130,000 clones, 85% to 90% of which appear only once. Concerning this clone: Its antigen is as yet unknown.

Sequenced material: peripheral blood, taken 28 days after the second AZD1222 dose. This TCR came from an adult who received the AZD1222 COVID-19 vaccine.

The chain's CDR3 is CASSPTGGTYGYTF. For the CDR3, the DNA is TGTGCCAGCAGCCCGACAGGGGGCACCTATGGCTACACCTTC. The chain is built from TRBV5-5 and TRBJ1-2, with 10 bases matching TRBD1. The length of the CDR3 is 14 residues. Trimming at V came to 4 bases and at J to 4 bases, leaving 4 bases not matched to a gene. Germline values: CDR1 SGHKS, CDR2 YYEKEE (reference sequence).